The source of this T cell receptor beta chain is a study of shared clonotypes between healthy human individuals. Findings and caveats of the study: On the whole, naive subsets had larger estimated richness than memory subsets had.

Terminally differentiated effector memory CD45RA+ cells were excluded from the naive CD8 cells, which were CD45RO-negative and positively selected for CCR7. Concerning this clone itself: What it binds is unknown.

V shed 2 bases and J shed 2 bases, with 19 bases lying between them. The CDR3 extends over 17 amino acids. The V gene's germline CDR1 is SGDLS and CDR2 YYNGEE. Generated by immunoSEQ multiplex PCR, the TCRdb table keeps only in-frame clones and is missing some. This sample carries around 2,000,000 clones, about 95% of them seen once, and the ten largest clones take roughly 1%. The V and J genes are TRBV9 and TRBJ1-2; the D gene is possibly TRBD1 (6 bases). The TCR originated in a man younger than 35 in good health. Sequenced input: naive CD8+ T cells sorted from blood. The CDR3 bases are TGTGCCAGCAGCGTTGCGATTACAGGGTCCCTCAACTATGGCTACACCTTC. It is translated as CASSVAITGSLNYGYTF.